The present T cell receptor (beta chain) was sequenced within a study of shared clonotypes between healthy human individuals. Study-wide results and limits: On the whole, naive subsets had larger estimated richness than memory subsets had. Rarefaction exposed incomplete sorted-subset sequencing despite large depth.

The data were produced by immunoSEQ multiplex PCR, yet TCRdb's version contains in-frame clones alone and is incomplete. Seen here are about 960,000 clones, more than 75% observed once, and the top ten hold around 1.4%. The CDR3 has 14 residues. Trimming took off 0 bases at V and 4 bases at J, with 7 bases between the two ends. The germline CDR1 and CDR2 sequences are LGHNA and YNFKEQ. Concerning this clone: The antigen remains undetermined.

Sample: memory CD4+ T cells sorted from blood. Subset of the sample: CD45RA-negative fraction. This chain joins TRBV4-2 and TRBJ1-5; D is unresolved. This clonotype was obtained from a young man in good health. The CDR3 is CASSQDLGNQPQHF. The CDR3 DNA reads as TGTGCCAGCAGCCAAGACTTAGGAAATCAGCCCCAGCATTTT.